The 19 T cell receptor beta chains in this list originate from one sample, sequenced in a study of type 1 regulatory T cells. TCRdb called the reads again in MiXCR, with one record for every CDR3 protein. The data show approximately 90,000 distinct CDR3 sequences, 25% to 40% seen once. The sequencing sample was made of CD4+ T cells, either the whole sample or a sorted fraction (not recorded which). The receptors come from a human donor in good health.

This chain uses TRBV6-6 with TRBJ2-2; D possibly matches TRBD1 or TRBD2 (5 bases each). Trimming stripped 6 bases from V and 2 bases from J, with 13 bases between. Germline V gene lookup returns CDR1 MNHNY and CDR2 SVGAGI (reference sequence). The CDR3 has 15 residues. CDR3 residues: CASRPGTKNTGELFF. DNA of the CDR3: TGTGCCAGCAGACCCGGGACGAAAAACACCGGGGAGCTGTTTTTT.

The genes are TRBV6-5 and TRBJ1-1; no clear D. The CDR3 contains 13 residues. Germline CDR1 MNHEY, CDR2 SVGAGI. V was trimmed by 8 bases and J by 0 bases, leaving 10 bases between them. This CDR3 reads CASRSTLNTEAFF. CDR3 DNA sequence: TGTGCCAGCCGCAGCACGCTGAACACTGAAGCTTTCTTT.

This clonotype was observed a handful of times. This rearrangement joins TRBV5-1 to TRBJ2-1; TRBD2 matches 9 bases. The CDR3 has 15 residues. V dropped 5 bases and J dropped 6; count of bases not matched to a gene: 9. In germline, CDR1 is SGHRS, CDR2 YFSETQ. In DNA, the CDR3 is TGCGCCAGCAGGTTGAGCGGGAGGATAAGCAATGAGCAGTTCTTC. It codes for CASRLSGRISNEQFF. The full variable domain, with the rest looked up from reference TRBV5-1 and TRBJ2-1, is KAGVTQTPRYLIKTRGQQVTLSCSPISGHRSVSWYQQTPGQGLQFLFEYFSETQRNKGNFPGRFSGRQFSNSRSEMNVSTLELGDSALYLCASRLSGRISNEQFFGPGTRLTVL.

The J gene is TRBJ1-3, the V gene TRBV6-5; no firm D call. V dropped 4 bases and J dropped 5 bases, with 3 bases sitting between them. The CDR3 covers 11 residues. Per germline, CDR1 MNHEY and CDR2 SVGAGI. DNA for the CDR3: TGTGCCAGCAGTTGGAGAAACACCATATATTTT. This sequence encodes CASSWRNTIYF.

About this clonotype: The junction differs from germline at one of its ends, possibly a read error. This chain uses TRBV5-1 with TRBJ2-7; 11 bases are a match to TRBD2. Germline assignment: CDR1 SGHRS and CDR2 YFSETQ. This CDR3 region has 16 residues. The CDR3 reads CACSHDRLAGNDEQYF. The DNA of the CDR3 is TGCGCCTGCAGTCATGATCGACTAGCGGGGAACGACGAGCAGTACTTC.

The rearrangement uses TRBV2 and TRBJ2-1, with 7 bases identical to TRBD2. Losses at the gene ends were 6 bases for V and 5 bases for J; bases not matched to a gene: 13. CDR3 size: 16 residues. Germline V gene sequence: CDR1 SNHLY, CDR2 FYNNEI. The CDR3 nucleotides are TGTGCCAGCAGGAGCAATCCGGGACTAAGGAACAATGAGCAGTTCTTC. Translated, it gives CASRSNPGLRNNEQFF.

This clonotype was picked up a small number of times. The gene calls are TRBV29-1 and TRBJ2-6, with no clear D. Trimming removed 6 bases from V and 7 bases from J, with 13 bases in between. This CDR3 is 13 amino acids long. Germline CDR1 SQVTM, CDR2 ANQGSEA. CDR3 region: CSVATPRANVLTF. Written as DNA, the CDR3 is TGCAGCGTGGCTACCCCTCGTGCCAACGTCCTGACTTTC.

V gene TRBV30 combines with J gene TRBJ2-5; the match to TRBD2 covers 10 bases. V lost 1 base, J lost 1 base, and 3 bases stayed unmatched. The CDR3 has 15 amino acids. CDR1 GTSNPN and CDR2 SVGIG come from the germline V gene (reference sequence). The CDR3 region has the DNA TGTGCCTGGAGTGGGATAGCGGGAGGCCAAGAGACCCAGTACTTC. Its protein is CAWSGIAGGQETQYF.

This clonotype was seen a few times. This chain connects TRBV7-2 to TRBJ1-4; D uncertain. The CDR3 consists of 15 residues. Per the germline V gene, CDR1 is SGHTA and CDR2 is FQGNSA. Trimming pared 5 bases from V and 4 bases from J, leaving 14 bases between. The CDR3 DNA follows: TGTGCCAGCAGCCCTCGGGGTGGGCGTAATGAAAAACTGTTTTTT. Residues: CASSPRGGRNEKLFF.

This chain connects TRBV20-1 to TRBJ1-2, with D perhaps TRBD1 (6 bases). The germline gives CDR1 DFQATT, CDR2 SNEGSKA (reference sequence). This CDR3 is built from 12 residues. Here the CDR3 DNA reads TGCAAGTTAACTAAGGGGGAGGGTGGCTACACCTTC. Protein product: CKLTKGEGGYTF.

The chain employs TRBV4-1 and TRBJ2-7; TRBD2 matches 13 bases. The germline V gene has CDR1 MGHRA and CDR2 YSYEKL. J was trimmed by 0 bases and V by 4 bases; bases with no gene match: 9. The CDR3 totals 18 residues. The CDR3 spells CASSPGSLAGGLSYEQYF. The CDR3 bases are TGCGCCAGCAGCCCCGGTTCACTAGCGGGAGGGCTCTCCTACGAGCAGTACTTC.

There are a few counts of this clonotype. In nucleotides, the CDR3 is TGCAGTGCTAGACAGGGAAGTGTTACTGAAGCTTTCTTT. Protein: CSARQGSVTEAFF. The V call is TRBV20-1, the J call TRBJ1-1, with a weak D call TRBD1 (5 bases). Germline V gene data show CDR1 as DFQATT and CDR2 as SNEGSKA (reference sequence). The CDR3 has 13 amino acids. Between the trimmed V and J ends, which lost 2 bases and 5 bases, there was a span of 12 bases.

The V gene is TRBV7-3, the J gene TRBJ2-7; D is perhaps TRBD2 (6 bases). Germline V gene sequence: CDR1 SGHTA, CDR2 FQGTGA. There are 16 residues in the CDR3. The ends were cut back, 4 bases at V and 4 bases at J, with 20 bases in the middle. CDR3: CASSSLGTPEPYEQYF. CDR3 DNA sequence: TGTGCCAGCAGCTCCCTCGGGACTCCCGAACCTTACGAGCAGTACTTC.

In this sample, this clonotype turned up a few times. The CDR3 carries no conserved terminal phenylalanine or tryptophan, so it likely arises from a read error. The chain is built from TRBV29-1 and TRBJ2-3; maybe TRBD2 (6 bases). CDR1 is SQVTM and CDR2 is ANQGSEA in the germline V gene. The CDR3 runs 15 residues. V lost 3 bases and J lost 0, with 13 bases in between. Here the CDR3 reads CSVEEGTTSTDTQYV. CDR3 nucleotide sequence: TGCAGCGTTGAGGAGGGTACAACTAGCACAGATACGCAGTATGTT.

This clonotype was counted only a few times. V usage is TRBV7-3 and J usage is TRBJ2-1; no firm D call. CDR3 length equals 13 residues. Trimming took off 5 bases at V and 7 bases at J, with 12 bases between the two ends. Per germline, CDR1 SGHTA and CDR2 FQGTGA. The CDR3 loop reads CASSKDAVNEQFF. DNA for the CDR3: TGTGCCAGCAGCAAGGACGCGGTAAATGAGCAGTTCTTC.

The chain combines TRBV5-1 with TRBJ2-7; D call uncertain. The CDR3 is 15 residues long. In germline, CDR1 is SGHRS, CDR2 YFSETQ. Deletions cut 2 bases from V and 6 bases from J, with 18 bases between. The CDR3, as DNA: TGCGCCAGCAGCTTCGGGCCCAGGAACTTGGTCGAGCAGTACTTC. Protein: CASSFGPRNLVEQYF.

The CDR3 sequence is CASNRAGTNTGELFF. In DNA form, the CDR3 reads TGTGCCAGCAATAGGGCCGGCACGAACACCGGGGAGCTGTTTTTT. The rearrangement joins TRBV9 to TRBJ2-2, with no clear D. The CDR3 has 15 residues. Trimming removed 6 bases from V and 0 bases from J, with 12 bases in between. Per the germline V gene, CDR1 is SGDLS and CDR2 is YYNGEE.

This chain joins TRBV7-8 and TRBJ2-2; 7 nucleotides line up with TRBD2. The CDR3 covers 16 residues. J lost 1 base, V lost 5 bases, and 7 bases had no gene match. From germline, CDR1 is SGHVS and CDR2 FQNEAQ. The CDR3 bases are TGTGCCAGCAGCCTAGATACTAGCGAGAACACCGGGGAGCTGTTTTTT. Protein sequence: CASSLDTSENTGELFF.

J is TRBJ2-3 and V is TRBV5-1, with 8 nucleotides matching TRBD2. Germline assignment: CDR1 SGHRS and CDR2 YFSETQ. V shed 7 bases and J 1 base; nucleotides not matched to a gene: 8. The CDR3 loop spans 15 amino acids. The CDR3 DNA follows: TGCGCCAGCTCTCTTAGCGGGACGGGCACAGATACGCAGTATTTT. Translated, it gives CASSLSGTGTDTQYF.